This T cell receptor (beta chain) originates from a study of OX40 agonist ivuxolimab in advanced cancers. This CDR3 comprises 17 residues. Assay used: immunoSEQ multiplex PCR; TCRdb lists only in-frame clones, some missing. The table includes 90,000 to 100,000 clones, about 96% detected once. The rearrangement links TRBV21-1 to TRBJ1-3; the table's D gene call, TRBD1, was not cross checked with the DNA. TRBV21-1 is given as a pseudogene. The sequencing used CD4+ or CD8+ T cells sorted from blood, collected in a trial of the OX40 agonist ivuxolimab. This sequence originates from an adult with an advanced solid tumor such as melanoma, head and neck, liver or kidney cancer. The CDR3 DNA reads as TGTGCCAGCAGCAAATGCACAGGGGGCCTCTCTGGAAACACCATATATTTT. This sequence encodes CASSKCTGGLSGNTIYF.